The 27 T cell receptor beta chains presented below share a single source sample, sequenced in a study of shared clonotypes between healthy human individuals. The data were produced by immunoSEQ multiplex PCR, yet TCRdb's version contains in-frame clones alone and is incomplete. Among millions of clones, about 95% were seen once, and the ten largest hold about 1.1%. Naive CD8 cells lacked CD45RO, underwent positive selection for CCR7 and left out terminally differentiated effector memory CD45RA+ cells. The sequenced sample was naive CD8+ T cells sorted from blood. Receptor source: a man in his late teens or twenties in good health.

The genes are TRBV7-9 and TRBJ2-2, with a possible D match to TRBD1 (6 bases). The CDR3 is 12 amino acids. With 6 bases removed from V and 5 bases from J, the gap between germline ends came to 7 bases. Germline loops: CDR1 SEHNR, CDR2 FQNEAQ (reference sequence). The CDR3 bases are TGTGCCAGCAGACAGGGAACCGGGGAGCTGTTTTTT. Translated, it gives CASRQGTGELFF. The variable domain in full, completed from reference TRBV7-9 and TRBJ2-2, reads DTGVSQNPRHKITKRGQNVTFRCDPISEHNRLYWYRQTLGQGPEFLTYFQNEAQLEKSRLLSDRFSAERPKGSFSTLEIQRTEQGDSAMYLCASRQGTGELFFGEGSRLTVL.

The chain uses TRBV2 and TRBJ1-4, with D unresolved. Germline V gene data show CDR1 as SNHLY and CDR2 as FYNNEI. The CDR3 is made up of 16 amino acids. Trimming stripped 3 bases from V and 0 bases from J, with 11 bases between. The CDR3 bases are TGTGCCAGCAGTGATGGACGGGAGGCAACTAATGAAAAACTGTTTTTT. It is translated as CASSDGREATNEKLFF.

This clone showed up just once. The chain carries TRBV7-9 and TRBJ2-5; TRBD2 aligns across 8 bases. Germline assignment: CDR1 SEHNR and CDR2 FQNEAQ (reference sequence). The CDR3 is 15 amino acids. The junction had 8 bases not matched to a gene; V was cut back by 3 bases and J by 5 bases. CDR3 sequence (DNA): TGTGCCAGCAGCTTCTCCGGGGGGGCCGAGGAGACCCAGTACTTC. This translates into CASSFSGGAEETQYF. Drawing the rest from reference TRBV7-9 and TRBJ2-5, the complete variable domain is DTGVSQNPRHKITKRGQNVTFRCDPISEHNRLYWYRQTLGQGPEFLTYFQNEAQLEKSRLLSDRFSAERPKGSFSTLEIQRTEQGDSAMYLCASSFSGGAEETQYFGPGTRLLVL.

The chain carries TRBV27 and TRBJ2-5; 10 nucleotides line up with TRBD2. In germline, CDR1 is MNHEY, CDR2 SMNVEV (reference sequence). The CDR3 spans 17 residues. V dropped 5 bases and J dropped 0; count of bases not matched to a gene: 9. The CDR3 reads CASSPLTSGVDQETQYF. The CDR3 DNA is TGTGCCAGCAGTCCCCTAACTAGCGGGGTAGACCAAGAGACCCAGTACTTC.

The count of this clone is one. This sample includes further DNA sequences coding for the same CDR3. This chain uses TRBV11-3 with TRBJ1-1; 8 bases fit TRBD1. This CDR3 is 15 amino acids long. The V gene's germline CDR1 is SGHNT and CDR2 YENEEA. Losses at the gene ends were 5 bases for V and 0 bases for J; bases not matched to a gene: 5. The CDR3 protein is CASSPGQGMNTEAFF. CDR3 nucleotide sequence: TGTGCCAGCAGCCCCGGACAGGGAATGAACACTGAAGCTTTCTTT.

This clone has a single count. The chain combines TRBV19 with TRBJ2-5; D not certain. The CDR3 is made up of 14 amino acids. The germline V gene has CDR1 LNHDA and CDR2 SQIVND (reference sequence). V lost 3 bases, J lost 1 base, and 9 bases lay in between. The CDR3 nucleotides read TGTGCCAGTAGTATGATGGGCGGCCAAGAGACCCAGTACTTC. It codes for CASSMMGGQETQYF.

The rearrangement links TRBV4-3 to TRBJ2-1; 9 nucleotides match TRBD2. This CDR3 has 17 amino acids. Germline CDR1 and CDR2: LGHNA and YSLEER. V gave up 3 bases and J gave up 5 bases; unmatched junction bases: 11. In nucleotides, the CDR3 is TGCGCCAGCAGCCAGGTCATCGGGACTAGCAGTGACAATGAGCAGTTCTTC. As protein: CASSQVIGTSSDNEQFF.

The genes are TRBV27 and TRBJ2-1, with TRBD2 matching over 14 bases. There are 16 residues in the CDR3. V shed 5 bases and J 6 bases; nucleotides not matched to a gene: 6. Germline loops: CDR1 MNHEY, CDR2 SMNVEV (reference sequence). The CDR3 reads CASSRTGLAGANEQFF. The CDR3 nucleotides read TGTGCCAGCAGTCGGACGGGACTAGCGGGGGCCAATGAGCAGTTCTTC.

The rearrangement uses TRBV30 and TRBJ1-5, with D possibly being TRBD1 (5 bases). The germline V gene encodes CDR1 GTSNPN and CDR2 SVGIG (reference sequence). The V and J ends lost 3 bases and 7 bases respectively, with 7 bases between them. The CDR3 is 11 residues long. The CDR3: CAWRGRQPQHF. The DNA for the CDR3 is TGTGCCTGGAGGGGGCGGCAGCCCCAGCATTTT.

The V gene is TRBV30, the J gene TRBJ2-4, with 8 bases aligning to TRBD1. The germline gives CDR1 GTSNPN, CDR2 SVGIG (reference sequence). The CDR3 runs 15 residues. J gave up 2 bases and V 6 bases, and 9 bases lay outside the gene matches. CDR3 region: CACSQGVHTKNIQYF. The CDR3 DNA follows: TGTGCCTGCTCACAGGGGGTACACACCAAAAACATTCAGTACTTC.

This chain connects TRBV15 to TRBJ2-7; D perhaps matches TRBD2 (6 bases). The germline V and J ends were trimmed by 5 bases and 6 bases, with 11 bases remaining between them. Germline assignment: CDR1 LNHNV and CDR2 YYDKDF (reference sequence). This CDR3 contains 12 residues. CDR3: CATSRLDSEQYF. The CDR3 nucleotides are TGTGCCACCAGCCGACTAGATTCCGAGCAGTACTTC.

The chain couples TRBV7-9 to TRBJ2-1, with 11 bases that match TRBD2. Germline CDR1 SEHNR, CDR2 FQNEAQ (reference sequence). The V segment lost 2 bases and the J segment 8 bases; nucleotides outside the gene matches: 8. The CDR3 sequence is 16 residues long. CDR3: CASSLIGTSGSDEQFF. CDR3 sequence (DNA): TGTGCCAGCAGCTTAATTGGTACTAGCGGGAGTGATGAGCAGTTCTTC.

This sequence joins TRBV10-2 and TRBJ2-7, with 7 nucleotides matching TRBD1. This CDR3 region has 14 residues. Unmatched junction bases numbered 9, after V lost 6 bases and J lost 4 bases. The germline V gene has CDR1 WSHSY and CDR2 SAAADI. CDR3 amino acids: CASRDPTTGYEQYF. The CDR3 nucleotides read TGCGCCAGCAGGGACCCCACGACAGGGTACGAGCAGTACTTC.

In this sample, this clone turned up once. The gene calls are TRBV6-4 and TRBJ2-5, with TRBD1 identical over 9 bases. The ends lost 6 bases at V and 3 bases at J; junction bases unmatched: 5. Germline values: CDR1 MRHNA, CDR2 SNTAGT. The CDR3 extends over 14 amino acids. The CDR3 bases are TGTGCCAGCAGCGAACAGGGGGCCGAAGAGACCCAGTACTTC. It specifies CASSEQGAEETQYF.

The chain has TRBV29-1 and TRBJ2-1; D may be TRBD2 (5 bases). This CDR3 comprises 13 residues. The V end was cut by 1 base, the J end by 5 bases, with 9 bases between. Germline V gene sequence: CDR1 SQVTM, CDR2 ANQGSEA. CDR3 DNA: TGCAGCGTTGAAGGTCTAGCCAACAATGAGCAGTTCTTC. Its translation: CSVEGLANNEQFF.

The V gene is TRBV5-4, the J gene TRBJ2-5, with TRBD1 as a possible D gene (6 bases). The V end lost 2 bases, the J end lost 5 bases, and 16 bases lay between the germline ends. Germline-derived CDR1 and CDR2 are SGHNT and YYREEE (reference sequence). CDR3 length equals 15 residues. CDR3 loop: CASSFLDRSGETQYF. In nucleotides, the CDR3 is TGTGCCAGCAGCTTCCTTGACAGGTCCGGGGAGACCCAGTACTTC.

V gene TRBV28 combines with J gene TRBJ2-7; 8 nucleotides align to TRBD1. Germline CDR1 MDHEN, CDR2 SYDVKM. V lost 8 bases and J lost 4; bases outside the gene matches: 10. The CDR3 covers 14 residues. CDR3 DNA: TGTGCCAGCTCCGGGACAGGTTCCGCGTACGAGCAGTACTTC. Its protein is CASSGTGSAYEQYF.

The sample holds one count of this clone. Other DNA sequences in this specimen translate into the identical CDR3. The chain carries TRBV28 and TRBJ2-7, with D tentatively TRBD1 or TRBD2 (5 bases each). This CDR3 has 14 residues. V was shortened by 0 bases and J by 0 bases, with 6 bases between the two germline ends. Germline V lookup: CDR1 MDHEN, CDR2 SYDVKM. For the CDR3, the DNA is TGTGCCAGCAGTTTATGGGGGGACTCCTACGAGCAGTACTTC. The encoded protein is CASSLWGDSYEQYF.

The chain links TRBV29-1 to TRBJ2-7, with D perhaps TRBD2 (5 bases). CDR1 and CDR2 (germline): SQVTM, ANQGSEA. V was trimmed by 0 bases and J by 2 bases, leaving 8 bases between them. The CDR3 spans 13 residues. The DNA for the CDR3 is TGCAGCGTTGAAGAGGTGGGAGCCTACGAGCAGTACTTC. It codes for CSVEEVGAYEQYF.

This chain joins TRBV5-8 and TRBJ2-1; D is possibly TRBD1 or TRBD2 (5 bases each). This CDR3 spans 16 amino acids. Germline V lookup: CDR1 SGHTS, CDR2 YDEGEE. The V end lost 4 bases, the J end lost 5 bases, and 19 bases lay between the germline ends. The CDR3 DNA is TGTGCCAGCAGCATCCTAGGGACGTACGTCGACAATGAGCAGTTCTTC. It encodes CASSILGTYVDNEQFF.

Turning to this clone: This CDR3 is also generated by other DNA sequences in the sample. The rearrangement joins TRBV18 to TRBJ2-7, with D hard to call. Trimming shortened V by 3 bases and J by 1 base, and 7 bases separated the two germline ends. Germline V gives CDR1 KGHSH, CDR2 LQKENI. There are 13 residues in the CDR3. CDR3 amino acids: CASSPPLSYEQYF. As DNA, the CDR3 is TGTGCCAGCTCACCTCCCCTATCCTACGAGCAGTACTTC.

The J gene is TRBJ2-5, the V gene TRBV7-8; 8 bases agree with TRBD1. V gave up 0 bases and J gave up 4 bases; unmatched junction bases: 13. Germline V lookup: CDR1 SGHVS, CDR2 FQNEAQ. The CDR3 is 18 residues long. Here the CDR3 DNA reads TGTGCCAGCAGCTTAGCCCCTCCCCTTATGACAGGGGTAGAGACCCAGTACTTC. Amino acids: CASSLAPPLMTGVETQYF.

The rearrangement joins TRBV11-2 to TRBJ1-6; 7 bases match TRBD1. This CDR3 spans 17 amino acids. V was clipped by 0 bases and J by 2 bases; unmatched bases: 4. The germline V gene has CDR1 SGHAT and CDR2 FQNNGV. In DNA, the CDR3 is TGTGCCAGCAGCTTAGATCCGGGACAGACCTATAATTCACCCCTCCACTTT. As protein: CASSLDPGQTYNSPLHF. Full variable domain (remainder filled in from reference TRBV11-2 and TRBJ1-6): EAGVAQSPRYKIIEKRQSVAFWCNPISGHATLYWYQQILGQGPKLLIQFQNNGVVDDSQLPKDRFSAERLKGVDSTLKIQPAKLEDSAVYLCASSLDPGQTYNSPLHFGNGTRLTVT.

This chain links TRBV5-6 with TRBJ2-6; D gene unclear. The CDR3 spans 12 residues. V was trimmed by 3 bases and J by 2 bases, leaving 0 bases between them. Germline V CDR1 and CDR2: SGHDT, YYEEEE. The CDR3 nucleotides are TGTGCCAGCAGCTCTGGGGCCAACGTCCTGACTTTC. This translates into CASSSGANVLTF.

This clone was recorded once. CDR3 protein: CASSPKIEGYEQYF. The CDR3 DNA is TGTGCCAGCAGCCCAAAGATAGAGGGCTACGAGCAGTACTTC. The chain has TRBV27 and TRBJ2-7, with a tentative D call TRBD2 (5 bases). Germline CDR1 and CDR2: MNHEY and SMNVEV (reference sequence). CDR3 length: 14 amino acids. V dropped 6 bases and J dropped 3 bases, with 15 bases sitting between them.

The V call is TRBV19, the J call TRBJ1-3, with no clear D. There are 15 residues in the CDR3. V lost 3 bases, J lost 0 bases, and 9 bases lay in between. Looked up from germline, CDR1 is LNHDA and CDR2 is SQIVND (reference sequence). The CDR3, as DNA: TGTGCCAGTAGTATTCGAAACTACTCTGGAAACACCATATATTTT. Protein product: CASSIRNYSGNTIYF.

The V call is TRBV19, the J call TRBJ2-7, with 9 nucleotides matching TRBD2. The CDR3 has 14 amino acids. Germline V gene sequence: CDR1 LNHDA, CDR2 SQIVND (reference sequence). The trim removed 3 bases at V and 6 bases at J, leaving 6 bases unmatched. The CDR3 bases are TGTGCCAGTAGTATCATGGGGACTAGCTTCGAGCAGTACTTC. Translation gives CASSIMGTSFEQYF.